The 10 T cell receptor beta chains given below trace back to one sample, sequenced in a study of blood T cell repertoires in COVID-19. Sequencing was performed with immunoSEQ multiplex PCR; in TCRdb, only in-frame clones are kept and a portion is missing. The sample carries about 140,000 clones, about three quarters recorded once. Specimen: PBMCs or T cells enriched from blood (not recorded which). These receptors all come from a woman between 45 and 60 years old who had recovered from COVID-19.

Remarks on this clone: An end of the junction does not agree with germline; a read error may underlie this. The chain joins TRBV5-1 to TRBJ2-7, with D unresolved. The CDR3 length is 13 residues. Germline V gene sequence: CDR1 SGHRS, CDR2 YFSETQ. The CDR3 DNA follows: TGCGCCAGCAGCTTGCCAGACAAGCCGTATTCTGACTTC. Amino acids: CASSLPDKPYSDF.

The table lists this clone with a few counts. The chain recombines TRBV2 with TRBJ1-1; D might be TRBD1 (6 bases). CDR1 and CDR2 from the germline V gene are SNHLY and FYNNEI. V gave up 8 bases and J gave up 1 base, with 14 bases separating them. The CDR3 has 14 amino acids. The CDR3 DNA is TGTGCCAGCTCCCAGGAGACAGGGAACACTGAAGCTTTCTTT. Encoded protein: CASSQETGNTEAFF.

J is TRBJ1-6 and V is TRBV5-5, with TRBD1 identical over 8 bases. This CDR3 spans 15 amino acids. Germline loops: CDR1 SGHKS, CDR2 YYEKEE (reference sequence). Germline trimming cut 1 base from V and 8 bases from J; bases unmatched to any gene: 5. The CDR3 coding sequence is TGTGCCAGCAGCTTGATGTGGACAGGGTATTCACCCCTCCACTTT. This gives the protein CASSLMWTGYSPLHF.

This clone occurred a few times. The chain joins TRBV7-3 to TRBJ2-7; TRBD2 aligns across 7 bases. V shed 5 bases and J 6 bases; nucleotides not matched to a gene: 13. This CDR3 has 15 residues. Germline V gene lookup returns CDR1 SGHTA and CDR2 FQGTGA. CDR3 loop: CASSPPGAGVGEQYF. The CDR3 nucleotides are TGTGCCAGCAGCCCTCCCGGTGCGGGAGTGGGCGAGCAGTACTTC. The variable domain in full, with the rest retrieved from reference TRBV7-3 and TRBJ2-7, is GAGVSQTPSNKVTEKGKYVELRCDPISGHTALYWYRQSLGQGPEFLIYFQGTGAADDSGLPNDRFFAVRPEGSVSTLKIQRTERGDSAVYLCASSPPGAGVGEQYFGPGTRLTVT.

The rearrangement joins TRBV20-1 to TRBJ2-1; 9 nucleotides line up with TRBD2. Germline assignment: CDR1 DFQATT and CDR2 SNEGSKA (reference sequence). The CDR3 totals 17 residues. The V and J ends lost 3 bases and 5 bases, in that order; junction bases with no gene match: 14. For the CDR3, the DNA is TGCAGTGCTAGTGGTTTCGGTAGCGGGAGAAGGCACAATGAGCAGTTCTTC. It translates to CSASGFGSGRRHNEQFF.

The chain recombines TRBV30 with TRBJ2-1; 7 bases match TRBD2. The CDR3 is 15 residues long. Unmatched junction bases numbered 8, after V lost 1 base and J lost 5 bases. Germline CDR1 and CDR2: GTSNPN and SVGIG (reference sequence). CDR3 DNA sequence: TGTGCCTGGAGTGGCGGGCTAGCGGTCAACAATGAGCAGTTCTTC. Protein sequence: CAWSGGLAVNNEQFF.

This clone was counted ten times or more. The chain uses TRBV25-1 and TRBJ1-6, with D possibly TRBD1 on 6 matching bases. CDR1 is MGHDK, CDR2 SYGVNS, per germline. This CDR3 region has 15 residues. The V end was cut by 3 bases, the J end by 10 bases, with 16 bases between. The CDR3 protein is CASSDQGPSGSPLHF. The CDR3 nucleotides read TGTGCCAGCAGTGACCAGGGGCCCTCCGGGTCACCCCTCCACTTT.

The rearrangement links TRBV3-1 (or the pseudogene TRBV3-2) to TRBJ2-1; 11 bases fit TRBD2. The CDR3 spans 15 residues. V gave up 1 base and J gave up 8 bases; unmatched junction bases: 4. The V gene's germline CDR1 is LGHDT and CDR2 YNNKEL (reference sequence). The CDR3 coding sequence is TGTGCCAGCAGCCAAGCACTAGCGGGGGTATATGAGCAGTTCTTC. Residues: CASSQALAGVYEQFF.

This clone has more than one count but fewer than ten. The chain combines TRBV2 with TRBJ1-5; D may be TRBD1 (5 bases). CDR1 and CDR2 (germline): SNHLY, FYNNEI. V was shortened by 2 bases and J by 0 bases, with 5 bases between the two germline ends. This CDR3 is 14 amino acids long. The CDR3 DNA is TGTGCCAGCAGTGAAACAGGTAGCAATCAGCCCCAGCATTTT. Translating gives CASSETGSNQPQHF.

There are a few counts of this clone. The rearrangement joins TRBV19 to TRBJ1-2; D might be TRBD1 (5 bases). The germline gives CDR1 LNHDA, CDR2 SQIVND (reference sequence). V lost 6 bases and J 4 bases, leaving 15 bases between the germline ends. This CDR3 comprises 14 residues. CDR3 sequence (DNA): TGTGCCAGTAGCCGGCCCAGGGAGGGCTATGGCTACACCTTC. Translation gives CASSRPREGYGYTF.